This TCR beta chain was captured in a study of shared clonotypes between healthy human individuals. Background on the study: A couple of women and a few men aged 18 to 49 made up the donors.

Only in-frame clones appear in the TCRdb table, and some are missing; sequencing was by immunoSEQ multiplex PCR. In the table there are millions of clones, 85% to 95% of which are singletons. V was shortened by 3 bases and J by 7 bases, with 10 bases between the two germline ends. The CDR3 runs 12 residues. CDR1 and CDR2 (germline): ENHRY, SYGVKD. The V and J genes are TRBV10-3 and TRBJ2-7, with D perhaps being TRBD1 or TRBD2 (6 bases each). Sequences were obtained from naive CD4+ T cells sorted from blood. Subset noted: CD45RA+ positively selected. The sequence was obtained from a man younger than 30 in good health. The CDR3 loop is CAISDRGQEQYF. CDR3 nucleotides: TGTGCCATCAGTGACCGGGGGCAAGAGCAGTACTTC.